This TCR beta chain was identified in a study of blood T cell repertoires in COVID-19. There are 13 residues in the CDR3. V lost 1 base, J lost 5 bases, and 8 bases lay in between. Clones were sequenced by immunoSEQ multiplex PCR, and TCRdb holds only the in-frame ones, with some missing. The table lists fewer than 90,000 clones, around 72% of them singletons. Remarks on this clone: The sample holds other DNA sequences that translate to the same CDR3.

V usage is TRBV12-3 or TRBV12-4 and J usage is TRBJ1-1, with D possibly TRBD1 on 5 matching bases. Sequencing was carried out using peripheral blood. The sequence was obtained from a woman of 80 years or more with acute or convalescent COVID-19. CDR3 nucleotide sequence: TGTGCCAGCAGTTTAGGGGGGGGAACTGAAGCTTTCTTT. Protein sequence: CASSLGGGTEAFF.